This T cell receptor beta chain was obtained from a study of CD8+CD57+ T cells in acquired aplastic anemia. For the study at large: Isolated CD4+ and CD8+ cells, once sorted, yielded DNA averaging about 3.4 ug.

All patients picked for sequencing had shown, by flow cytometry, an expansion of CD8+CD57+ cells. The enrolled patients all had severe acquired aplastic anemia. Blood came from patients not yet given any therapy. General study points: Patients and controls shared over 25 CD8+ CDR3 sequences, which appeared highly expressed in patients and within their immunodominant clones.

Genomic DNA, serving as template, underwent TCR beta VDJ and CDR3 profiling. TCRdb independently ran MiXCR on the reads; one entry per CDR3 protein. Of some 180,000 distinct CDR3 sequences listed, approximately 48% are singletons. Note on this clonotype: What it recognizes is unknown.

This TCR came from a human donor with aplastic anemia. The specimen sequenced was sorted CD4+, CD8+, or CD8+CD57+ T cells (not recorded which) from PBMCs.

In nucleotides, the CDR3 is TGTGCCACCAGCAGAGGACTAGCGGGTAGCACAGATACGCAGTATTTT. As protein: CATSRGLAGSTDTQYF. The V call is TRBV15, the J call TRBJ2-3; 10 nucleotides line up with TRBD2. The CDR3 runs 16 residues. The ends lost 1 base at V and 0 bases at J; junction bases unmatched: 1. CDR1 is LNHNV, CDR2 YYDKDF, per germline (reference sequence).